One sample yielded the 9 T cell receptor beta chains listed below, sequenced in a study of blood T cell repertoires in COVID-19. Sequencing was performed with immunoSEQ multiplex PCR; in TCRdb, only in-frame clones are kept and a portion is missing. The sample shows roughly 240,000 clones, roughly 85% of them seen only once. Sequenced input: peripheral blood. These receptor sequences come from a man between 60 and 75 years old who had recovered from COVID-19.

The chain has TRBV5-5 and TRBJ2-1; 8 bases are a match to TRBD2. Looked up from germline, CDR1 is SGHKS and CDR2 is YYEKEE (reference sequence). The CDR3 sequence is 15 residues long. Losses at the gene ends were 5 bases for V and 0 bases for J; bases not matched to a gene: 4. CDR3 in DNA: TGTGCCAGCAGGGTAAGCGGGAGCTCCTACAATGAGCAGTTCTTC. Encoded protein: CASRVSGSSYNEQFF.

The chain links TRBV28 to TRBJ2-5; TRBD2 is a possible D gene (5 bases). The germline gives CDR1 MDHEN, CDR2 SYDVKM. This CDR3 is 15 amino acids long. V dropped 7 bases and J dropped 0 bases, with 15 bases sitting between them. The chain's CDR3 is CASTYKGEYQETQYF. Here the CDR3 DNA reads TGTGCCAGCACGTATAAGGGAGAGTACCAAGAGACCCAGTACTTC.

This clone has more than one count but fewer than ten. The V and J genes are TRBV7-2 and TRBJ2-7; 8 nucleotides agree with TRBD2. Germline CDR1 is SGHTA and CDR2 is FQGNSA. This CDR3 is built from 15 residues. With 7 bases clipped from V and 1 base from J, the junction kept 9 bases outside the gene matches. The CDR3 DNA reads TGTGCCAGCACGACCCAAAGCGGGGGTTCCTACGAGCAGTACTTC. Its translation is CASTTQSGGSYEQYF. The variable domain in full, completed from reference TRBV7-2 and TRBJ2-7, reads GAGVSQSPSNKVTEKGKDVELRCDPISGHTALYWYRQSLGQGLEFLIYFQGNSAPDKSGLPSDRFSAERTGGSVSTLTIQRTQQEDSAVYLCASTTQSGGSYEQYFGPGTRLTVT.

The gene calls are TRBV10-3 and TRBJ2-3, with 7 positions matching TRBD1. The CDR3 length is 16 residues. Germline V gene sequence: CDR1 ENHRY, CDR2 SYGVKD. Losses at the gene ends were 6 bases for V and 2 bases for J; bases not matched to a gene: 11. In nucleotides, the CDR3 is TGTGCCATCAGCCCGTATCCAGGGGGAAACACAGATACGCAGTATTTT. It translates to CAISPYPGGNTDTQYF.

This chain links TRBV6-5 with TRBJ1-5; TRBD1 might be the D (6 bases). There are 12 residues in the CDR3. V was trimmed by 8 bases and J by 7 bases, leaving 12 bases between them. Germline lookup yields CDR1 MNHEY and CDR2 SVGAGI. CDR3 protein: CASRGGVQPQHF. CDR3 nucleotide sequence: TGTGCCAGCCGGGGGGGCGTACAGCCCCAGCATTTT.

This clone occurred once. V usage is TRBV19 and J usage is TRBJ1-3, with D hard to call. Trimming stripped 3 bases from V and 4 bases from J, with 16 bases between. Germline values: CDR1 LNHDA, CDR2 SQIVND (reference sequence). The length of the CDR3 is 16 residues. CDR3 nucleotide sequence: TGTGCCAGTAGTATCAGGACTCGCCTGGAAGGAAACACCATATATTTT. Amino acids: CASSIRTRLEGNTIYF.

This clone is a singleton in its sample. The V call is TRBV7-8, the J call TRBJ1-5; TRBD1 aligns across 7 bases. Per germline, CDR1 SGHVS and CDR2 FQNEAQ. The CDR3 length is 15 residues. V gave up 5 bases and J gave up 3 bases; unmatched junction bases: 7. CDR3 nucleotides: TGTGCCAGCAGCCTCTGGGACAGTATCAATCAGCCCCAGCATTTT. Translating gives CASSLWDSINQPQHF. Full variable domain (rest looked up from reference TRBV7-8 and TRBJ1-5): GAGVSQSPRYKVAKRGQDVALRCDPISGHVSLFWYQQALGQGPEFLTYFQNEAQLDKSGLPSDRFFAERPEGSVSTLKIQRTQQEDSAVYLCASSLWDSINQPQHFGDGTRLSIL.

In DNA form, the CDR3 reads TGCAGCGTTGAAGGCGGTAGGCCAAGGGAGACCCAGTACTTC. Translating it yields CSVEGGRPRETQYF. The chain joins TRBV29-1 to TRBJ2-5; D is uncertain. The CDR3 sequence is 14 residues long. The V gene lost 1 base and the J gene lost 5 bases, with 14 bases spanning the gap. Germline lookup yields CDR1 SQVTM and CDR2 ANQGSEA.

The V and J genes are TRBV28 and TRBJ2-7, with D perhaps TRBD1 (6 bases). Per germline, CDR1 MDHEN and CDR2 SYDVKM. Trimming took off 5 bases at V and 6 bases at J, with 17 bases between the two ends. The CDR3 runs to 14 residues. CDR3 nucleotide sequence: TGTGCCAGCAGTCTGACAGGTGGTGCTAGCGAGCAGTACTTC. This gives the protein CASSLTGGASEQYF.